This TCR beta chain originates from a study of cytomegalovirus exposure and HLA in healthy donors. Background on the study: There were tens of millions of unique TCRs (from HLA-typed donors) in an early data release. Broader study findings: It was shown in a later analysis that HLA-associated TCR beta chains were more clonally expanded than other, equally common chains. Cytomegalovirus association was listed for under 200 TCR beta chains.

PCR amplification relied on 60 Vbeta primers (plus 13 Jbeta primers). TCRdb's copy holds only in-frame clones and misses some; the assay was immunoSEQ multiplex PCR. The data contain fewer than 250,000 clones, around 82% of them singletons. Of note for this clone: Its antigen is not identified.

Germline CDR1 reads MNHEY; CDR2 reads SMNVEV (reference sequence). The CDR3 is 15 residues long. Trimming took 5 bases from V and 2 from J; bases not matched to a gene: 4. The sequenced sample consisted of PBMCs. The rearrangement uses TRBV27 and TRBJ2-3; 10 bases are a match to TRBD2. The TCR comes from a man aged 18 to 29 in good health and CMV-seronegative. The CDR3 bases are TGTGCCAGCAGTAATAGCGGGAGGTACACAGATACGCAGTATTTT. Translation gives CASSNSGRYTDTQYF.